The rows below give T cell receptor beta chains drawn from one sample of a study of cytomegalovirus exposure and HLA in healthy donors. Here immunoSEQ multiplex PCR was the method, and the copy in TCRdb shows in-frame clones only, minus some. The sample contains some 130,000 clones, 75% to 85% of which appear only once. The sequenced material came from PBMCs. These TCRs come from a man younger than 45 in good health and CMV-seronegative. CDR3s include the opening cysteine and the closing phenylalanine or tryptophan. D genes are given only for firm matches. Rows give clone size only sometimes, using once, few, many, or a class for an expanded clone.

j_call | d_call | v_call | clone_size | cdr3_nt | cdr3_aa
TRBJ1-5 | NA | TRBV28 | NA | TGTGCCAGCAGTTTCAGGGGTCATAGCAATCAGCCCCAGCATTTT | CASSFRGHSNQPQHF
TRBJ2-7 | NA | TRBV27 | NA | TGTGCCAGCAGTCGGGGGACCCCCCACGAGCAGTACTTC | CASSRGTPHEQYF
TRBJ2-7 | NA | TRBV21-1 | few | TGTGCCAGCAGCCCTACCGGGCCTCGGACTGGCGTCTACGAGCAGTACTTC | CASSPTGPRTGVYEQYF
TRBJ1-2 | NA | TRBV4-2 | NA | TGTGCCAGCAGCCAAGACCTAGAGGGCTATGGCTACACCTTC | CASSQDLEGYGYTF
TRBJ2-7 | TRBD2 | TRBV6-1 | few | TGTGCCAGCAGTGAACCGGGACTAGTCCCCTACGAGCAGTACTTC | CASSEPGLVPYEQYF
TRBJ2-3 | TRBD2 | TRBV5-4 | NA | TGTGCCCTCTCTCGCGGGGGAGGGACAGATACGCAGTATTTT | CALSRGGGTDTQYF
TRBJ2-7 | NA | TRBV7-2 | few | TGTGCCAGCAGCTGGGAAGAGACTCGGGCAGGGTACGAGCAGTACTTC | CASSWEETRAGYEQYF
TRBJ2-7 | NA | TRBV5-1 | NA | TGCGCCAGCAGCCCGAGGGACTCCTACGAGCAGTACTTC | CASSPRDSYEQYF
TRBJ2-3 | NA | TRBV5-1 | NA | TGCGCCAGCAGCTTGGGTAGGGAGCCCGCCCGGGCAGATACGCAGTATTTT | CASSLGREPARADTQYF
TRBJ2-7 | NA | TRBV18 | NA | TGTGCCAGCTCACCACCGAGACAGGACTACGAGCAGTACTTC | CASSPPRQDYEQYF
TRBJ1-5 | NA | TRBV5-1 | NA | TGCGCCAGCAGCCCGTATGCAGGGTATAGCAATCAGCCCCAGCATTTT | CASSPYAGYSNQPQHF
TRBJ1-1 | NA | TRBV7-9 | NA | TGTGCCAGCAGCTTATTGTCTTTCCTCAAAGGGAGGAACACTGAAGCTTTCTTT | CASSLLSFLKGRNTEAFF
TRBJ2-1 | NA | TRBV21-1 | NA | TGTGCCAGCAGCAAACCCCCTGCTAGCGGGACCTCCTACAATGAGCAGTTCTTC | CASSKPPASGTSYNEQFF
TRBJ2-5 | TRBD1 | TRBV10-3 | NA | TGTGCCATCAGTGAAGGGACAGGGGTCCAAGAGACCCAGTACTTC | CAISEGTGVQETQYF
TRBJ1-1 | NA | TRBV7-9 | few | TGTGCCAGCAGCCCAGCGGGGGGCTTCACTGAAGCTTTCTTT | CASSPAGGFTEAFF
TRBJ1-4 | TRBD1 | TRBV5-6 | few | TGTGCCAGCAGCCCGGGACAGGCGTACGGAAAACTGTTTTTT | CASSPGQAYGKLFF
TRBJ2-7 | NA | TRBV7-2 | NA | TGTGCCAGCAGCCCCGAGGCCCTACTCTCCTACGAGCAGTACTTC | CASSPEALLSYEQYF
TRBJ2-3 | TRBD1 | TRBV5-1 | NA | TGCGCCAGCTCAACAGGGGGCGCAGATACGCAGTATTTT | CASSTGGADTQYF
TRBJ2-1 | NA | TRBV5-8 | NA | TGTGCCAGCAGCGCCGGACAGTTGAACAATGAGCAGTTCTTC | CASSAGQLNNEQFF
TRBJ2-2 | NA | TRBV10-2 | NA | TGCGCCAGCAGCAAAGGGGGGGGGCGGGTCGCCGGGGAGCTGTTTTTT | CASSKGGGRVAGELFF
TRBJ2-7 | TRBD1 | TRBV28 | NA | TGTGCCAGCAGTTTAGCAGGGGGCCTTGTCGAGCAGTACTTC | CASSLAGGLVEQYF
TRBJ2-1 | NA | TRBV28 | few | TGTGCCAGCAGTTTTAAAAATGAGCAGTTCTTC | CASSFKNEQFF
TRBJ2-1 | NA | TRBV11-2 | NA | TGTGCCAGCAGCTTAGTCCAGGGCTCCTACAATGAGCAGTTCTTC | CASSLVQGSYNEQFF
TRBJ1-6 | TRBD1 | TRBV6-1 | NA | TGTGCCAGCAGAAGAGGACAGGGGAATTCACCCCTCCACTTT | CASRRGQGNSPLHF
TRBJ2-7 | TRBD2 | TRBV9 | NA | TGTGCCAGCAGCGTAGCTACTAGCGGGAGCGACTACGAGCAGTACTTC | CASSVATSGSDYEQYF
TRBJ2-5 | NA | TRBV27 | NA | TGTGCCAGCAGTTTATCGCCAGGACTGTCGGCAGAAGAGACCCAGTACTTC | CASSLSPGLSAEETQYF
TRBJ2-5 | NA | TRBV27 | once | TGTGCCAGCAGTTTATCGGCACAACTAGGAGAGACCCAGTACTTC | CASSLSAQLGETQYF
TRBJ2-7 | TRBD2 | TRBV27 | NA | TGTGCCAGCAGCTTAGCGGGCCCCCAGGAGGAGCAGTACTTC | CASSLAGPQEEQYF
TRBJ2-1 | TRBD2 | TRBV6-4 | NA | TGTGCCAGCAGTGACCTAGCGGGTGGGTACAATGAGCAGTTCTTC | CASSDLAGGYNEQFF
TRBJ2-3 | NA | TRBV28 | NA | TGTGCCAGCAAATCCCAGAATGCAGATACGCAGTATTTT | CASKSQNADTQYF
TRBJ2-7 | NA | TRBV6-5 | few | TGTGCCAGCAGTTACCACTACGAGCAGTACTTC | CASSYHYEQYF
TRBJ2-7 | NA | TRBV20-1 | NA | TGCAGTCTTGGACTGGCCTACGAGCAGTACTTC | CSLGLAYEQYF
TRBJ1-1 | NA | TRBV27 | few | TGTGCCAGCAGTCAGGGGATGAACACTGAAGCTTTCTTT | CASSQGMNTEAFF
TRBJ2-3 | NA | TRBV5-4 | once | TGTGCCAGCAGCGCGGCCCAAAGGGGAGGTACGCAGTATTTT | CASSAAQRGGTQYF
TRBJ2-7 | TRBD2 | TRBV7-8 | NA | TGTGCCAGCACCAGACTAGCGGGAGTCCACGAGCAGTACTTC | CASTRLAGVHEQYF
TRBJ2-7 | NA | TRBV5-1 | NA | TGCGCCAGCAGCCCCGGACTGAATACCTACGAGCAGTACTTC | CASSPGLNTYEQYF
TRBJ1-1 | NA | TRBV25-1 | once | TGTGCCAGCAGTCAGTATCTTCACACTGAAGCTTTCTTT | CASSQYLHTEAFF
TRBJ1-1 | NA | TRBV28 | few | TGTGCCAGCAGCCCCGATCAGGGCCGCATGAACACTGAAGCTTTCTTT | CASSPDQGRMNTEAFF
TRBJ2-1 | TRBD2 | TRBV4-3 | few | TGCGCCAGCAGCCCGGGACTAGGAGGGAATGAGCAGTTCTTC | CASSPGLGGNEQFF
TRBJ1-1 | NA | TRBV4-3 | few | TGCGCCAGCAGCCAGAATGACGGAGACACTGAAGCTTTCTTT | CASSQNDGDTEAFF
TRBJ2-1 | TRBD1 | TRBV6-5 | NA | TGTGCCAGCAGCCGAGGGGGCACAGGGGGCTCGGAGCAGTTCTTC | CASSRGGTGGSEQFF
TRBJ2-6 | NA | TRBV7-6 | NA | TGTGCCAGCAGCTTAAGCGATGGGGCCAACGTCCTGACTTTC | CASSLSDGANVLTF
TRBJ1-2 | TRBD1 | TRBV28 | NA | TGTGCCAGCAGTTTATTGGACAGGGCGACTGGCTATGGCTACACCTTC | CASSLLDRATGYGYTF
TRBJ2-7 | NA | TRBV27 | few | TGTGCCAGCAGTTTCGCCGGGACTCATAATCAGTACTTC | CASSFAGTHNQYF
TRBJ2-1 | TRBD1 | TRBV6-4 | few | TGTGCCAGCAGTGACGGACAGGGAGGTAACAATGAGCAGTTCTTC | CASSDGQGGNNEQFF
TRBJ2-7 | TRBD1 | TRBV6-4 | once | TGTGCCAAACCGGGACAGGGGATTTACGAGCAGTACTTC | CAKPGQGIYEQYF
TRBJ2-5 | TRBD1 | TRBV5-1 | NA | TGCGCCAGCAGCTTCCGGGACAGGGGGCCAGAGACCCAGTACTTC | CASSFRDRGPETQYF
TRBJ1-1 | NA | TRBV27 | NA | TGTGCCAGCAGTTTAATGGGGGCCGGGACTGAAGCTTTCTTT | CASSLMGAGTEAFF
TRBJ1-2 | TRBD1 | TRBV4-3 | few | TGCGCCAGCAGCCAAGATGGGACAGACTATGGCTACACCTTC | CASSQDGTDYGYTF
TRBJ2-3 | TRBD1 | TRBV19 | NA | TGTGCCAGTAGTTACTCCGGGACAGGGTCTACGCAGTATTTT | CASSYSGTGSTQYF
TRBJ2-1 | NA | TRBV7-9 | NA | TGTGCCAGCAGCTTAGTGTTCCGGTTAGCGGCTAACAATGAGCAGTTCTTC | CASSLVFRLAANNEQFF
TRBJ2-1 | TRBD2 | TRBV20-1 | NA | TGCAGTGCCGATAGAGCGGGAGAGCAGTTCTTC | CSADRAGEQFF
TRBJ1-2 | NA | TRBV6-6 | once | TGTGCCACAACTACAGCAGTTCGATACAGGACGAATGGCTACACCTTC | CATTTAVRYRTNGYTF